This TCR beta chain was sequenced during a study of early T cells in non-severe SARS-CoV-2 infection. Looking at the study overall: Whole-blood bulk RNA, unsorted, was sequenced, and chains were unpaired.

V was clipped by 0 bases and J by 8 bases, with 5 bases between them. The CDR3 spans 12 residues. Germline loops: CDR1 SEHNR, CDR2 FQNEAQ (reference sequence). Findings and limits, study-wide: Comparison of clonotypes with VDJdb favored anti-spike CD8 responses while missing private and CD4 specificities.

In the library, individual cDNA molecules carried attached unique molecular identifiers. TCRdb re-called the 5' RACE reads through MiXCR, storing one row per CDR3 protein. The sample holds about 56,000 distinct CDR3 sequences, about 16% seen once. As concerns this clonotype: The antigen is unknown.

The sample in question was whole blood, obtained at baseline. The origin of this receptor is an adult who was a healthcare worker with PCR-confirmed SARS-CoV-2 infection or an uninfected control (not recorded which). The rearrangement joins TRBV7-9 to TRBJ2-1, with unresolved D. The CDR3: CASSLAAYEQFF. The CDR3 DNA reads as TGTGCCAGCAGCTTAGCAGCGTATGAGCAGTTCTTC.